The present entry profiles one TCR beta chain with its context. Naive CD8 cells were CD45RO-negative, positively selected for CCR7, excluding terminally differentiated effector memory CD45RA+ cells. This CDR3 spans 14 amino acids. Deletions cut 4 bases from V and 0 bases from J, with 11 bases between. Germline V gene data show CDR1 as SGHRS and CDR2 as YFSETQ. The sample is drawn from a study of shared clonotypes between healthy human individuals. Sequencing used immunoSEQ multiplex PCR; TCRdb keeps in-frame clones, though not all of them. The sample records under 850,000 clones, more than 85% being singletons.

The V and J genes are TRBV5-1 and TRBJ2-7; maybe TRBD1 (6 bases). Sequencing used naive CD8+ T cells sorted from blood. This receptor was identified in a man younger than 40 in good health. As DNA, the CDR3 is TGCGCCAGCAGCGATGGGACACTCTCCTACGAGCAGTACTTC. Translating it yields CASSDGTLSYEQYF.